A single sample gave rise to the 10 T cell receptor beta chains below, sequenced in a study of blood T cells in healthy people across ages. Combining a sample-barcoded 5' primer with a J-beta primer mix, a second PCR ran for about 7 to 11 cycles. MiXCR, run by TCRdb on the 5' RACE reads, gives a single entry per CDR3 protein. The table has more than 550,000 distinct CDR3 sequences, about 24% seen once. Input material: blood. These receptors were taken from a man aged 65-85 years in good health.

This sequence joins TRBV7-9 and TRBJ2-5; D is possibly TRBD1 (6 bases). V was pared by 3 bases and J by 4 bases, with 12 bases between. Germline V gene data show CDR1 as SEHNR and CDR2 as FQNEAQ (reference sequence). The CDR3 is made up of 14 amino acids. The CDR3 is CASSFNSRGETQYF. The CDR3, as DNA: TGTGCCAGCAGCTTTAACTCCAGGGGAGAGACCCAGTACTTC.

The CDR3 region has the DNA TGCAGCTTGAAGGCAGGGGGTATCGAAAAACTGTTTTTT. Its protein is CSLKAGGIEKLFF. This chain connects TRBV20-1 to TRBJ1-4; 7 bases fit TRBD1. The V gene's germline CDR1 is DFQATT and CDR2 SNEGSKA (reference sequence). This CDR3 comprises 13 residues.

The V gene is TRBV20-1, the J gene TRBJ2-5; 9 bases line up with TRBD2. Trimming at V came to 5 bases and at J to 5 bases, leaving 12 bases not matched to a gene. This CDR3 region has 15 residues. Germline assignment: CDR1 DFQATT and CDR2 SNEGSKA (reference sequence). CDR3 nucleotide sequence: TGCAGTGCTGACCCCGGACTAGCGAGTGGGGAGACCCAGTACTTC. This codes for CSADPGLASGETQYF.

This clonotype occurred a few times. The V gene is TRBV12-3 or TRBV12-4, the J gene TRBJ2-1; 7 bases fit TRBD1. The end of the DNA fits TRBJ2-7 better, so the J call may be wrong. This CDR3 is 16 amino acids long. The CDR3 DNA follows: TGTGCCAGCAGTTCTTCTTGGACAGGACCGACCTACGAGCAGTACTTC. Encoded protein: CASSSSWTGPTYEQYF.

The chain combines TRBV20-1 with TRBJ2-2, with 7 bases identical to TRBD2. The CDR3 extends over 15 amino acids. Trimming took 6 bases from V and 6 from J; bases not matched to a gene: 13. Germline CDR1 DFQATT, CDR2 SNEGSKA (reference sequence). The CDR3: CSAGTIGGGSGELFF. CDR3 DNA: TGCAGTGCCGGAACTATTGGCGGGGGTTCCGGGGAGCTGTTTTTT.

This clonotype has a handful of counts. This chain links TRBV5-1 with TRBJ2-5; D is possibly TRBD1 (6 bases). The V gene lost 5 bases and the J gene lost 5 bases, with 13 bases spanning the gap. Germline lookup yields CDR1 SGHRS and CDR2 YFSETQ. The CDR3 runs to 13 residues. The CDR3, as DNA: TGCGCCAGCAGGGTAACAGGGCTGGAGACCCAGTACTTC. This encodes CASRVTGLETQYF. Based on the CDR3 plus reference TRBV5-1 and TRBJ2-5, the full variable domain is KAGVTQTPRYLIKTRGQQVTLSCSPISGHRSVSWYQQTPGQGLQFLFEYFSETQRNKGNFPGRFSGRQFSNSRSEMNVSTLELGDSALYLCASRVTGLETQYFGPGTRLLVL.

In this sample, this clonotype turned up a few times. This chain links TRBV6-2 or TRBV6-3 with TRBJ2-7; D uncertain. The J call may be wrong; the DNA end is better matched by TRBJ2-1. This CDR3 comprises 12 residues. The germline CDR1 and CDR2 sequences are MNHEY and SVGEGT. This chain's CDR3 is CASSYADTEQFF. Here the CDR3 DNA reads TGTGCCAGCAGTTATGCGGATACCGAGCAGTTCTTC.

This clonotype was seen a few times. The CDR3 DNA is TGTGCCAGCAGCGGAATAGGGGGATTCGGTGAAAAACTGTTTTTT. It encodes CASSGIGGFGEKLFF. This sequence joins TRBV7-9 and TRBJ1-4; TRBD1 is a possible D gene (6 bases). The CDR3 totals 15 residues. CDR1 and CDR2 from the germline V gene are SEHNR and FQNEAQ (reference sequence). The V gene lost 5 bases and the J gene lost 7 bases, with 17 bases spanning the gap.

The chain links TRBV20-1 to TRBJ1-5, with D uncertain. Trimming cost V 4 bases and J 6 bases, with 13 bases left between them. This CDR3 has 13 residues. Germline lookup yields CDR1 DFQATT and CDR2 SNEGSKA (reference sequence). As DNA, the CDR3 is TGCAGTGCTACACCCGGTTTAGGTCAGCCCCAGCATTTT. This codes for CSATPGLGQPQHF.

The gene calls are TRBV7-9 and TRBJ2-1; TRBD1 agrees at 8 bases. J gave up 7 bases and V 5 bases, and 7 bases lay outside the gene matches. Germline assignment: CDR1 SEHNR and CDR2 FQNEAQ (reference sequence). The CDR3 consists of 14 residues. CDR3 in DNA: TGTGCCAGCAGCCCAACAGGGGGTTGGAATGAGCAGTTCTTC. Protein: CASSPTGGWNEQFF.